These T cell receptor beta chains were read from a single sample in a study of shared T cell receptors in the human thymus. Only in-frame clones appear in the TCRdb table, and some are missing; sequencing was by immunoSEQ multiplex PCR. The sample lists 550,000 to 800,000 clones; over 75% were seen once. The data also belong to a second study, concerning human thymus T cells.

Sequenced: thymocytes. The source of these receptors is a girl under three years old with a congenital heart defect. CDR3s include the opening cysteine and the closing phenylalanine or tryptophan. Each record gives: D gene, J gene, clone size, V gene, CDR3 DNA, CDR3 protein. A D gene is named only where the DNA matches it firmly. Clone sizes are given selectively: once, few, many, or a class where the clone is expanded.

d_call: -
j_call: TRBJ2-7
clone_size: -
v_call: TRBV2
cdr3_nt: TGTGCCACCTGCGGGGTACAATTATCCTACGAGCAGTACTTC
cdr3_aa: CATCGVQLSYEQYF

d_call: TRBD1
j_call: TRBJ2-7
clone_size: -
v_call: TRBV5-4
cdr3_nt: TGTGCCAGCCGGGGACAGGGGGCCTGGGAGCAGTACTTC
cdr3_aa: CASRGQGAWEQYF

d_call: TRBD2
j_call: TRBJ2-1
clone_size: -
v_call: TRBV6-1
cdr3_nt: TGTGCCAGCAGTGAAGTCGCTAGCGGGGGCCGAACCAATGAGCAGTTCTTC
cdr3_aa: CASSEVASGGRTNEQFF

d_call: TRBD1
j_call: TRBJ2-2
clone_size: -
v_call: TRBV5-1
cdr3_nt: TGCGCCAGCGGTGGGACAGCAAACACCGGGGAGCTGTTTTTT
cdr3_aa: CASGGTANTGELFF

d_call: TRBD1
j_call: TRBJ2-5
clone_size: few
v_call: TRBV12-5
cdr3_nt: TGTGCTAGTGGTTTAGGCCCCGGGGCCAGGGTTCAGAAAAAAAGTCAGGGGGAATTGACCCAGTACTTC
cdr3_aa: CASGLGPGARVQKKSQGELTQYF

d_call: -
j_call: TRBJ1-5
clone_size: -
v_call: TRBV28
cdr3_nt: TGTGCCAGCAGTTTAATATTCTCGGGATCGCGCAATCAGCCCCAGCATTTT
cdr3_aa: CASSLIFSGSRNQPQHF

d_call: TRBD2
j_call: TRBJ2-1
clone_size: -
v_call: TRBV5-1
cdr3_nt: TGCGCCAGCACTATCCGGGGGGTCGGTGAGCAGTTCTTC
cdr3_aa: CASTIRGVGEQFF

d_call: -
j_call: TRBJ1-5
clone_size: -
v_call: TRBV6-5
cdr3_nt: TGTGCCAGCAGCACAGACAGACTCAATCAGCCCCAGCATTTT
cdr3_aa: CASSTDRLNQPQHF

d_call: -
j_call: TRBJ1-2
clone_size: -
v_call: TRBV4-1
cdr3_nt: TGCGCCAGCAGCCTAACGGAGGGGACGGGTGGCTACACCTTC
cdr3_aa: CASSLTEGTGGYTF

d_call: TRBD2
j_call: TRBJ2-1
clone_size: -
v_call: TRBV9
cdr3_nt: TGTGCCAGCAGCCCTCACATGGTGGTGGGTAGCGGGGGAGGTTCGGAACAGTTCTTC
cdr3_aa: CASSPHMVVGSGGGSEQFF

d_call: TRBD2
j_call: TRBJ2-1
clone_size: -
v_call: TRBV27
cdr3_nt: TGTGCCAGCAGTCGACTCGCAGCGGGGTTAACCTACAATGAGCAGTTCTTC
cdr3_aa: CASSRLAAGLTYNEQFF

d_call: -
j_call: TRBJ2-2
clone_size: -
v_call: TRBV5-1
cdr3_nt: TGCGCCAGCAGCTCGGGCAAGCAGGGAGGCACCGGGGAGCTGTTTTTT
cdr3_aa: CASSSGKQGGTGELFF

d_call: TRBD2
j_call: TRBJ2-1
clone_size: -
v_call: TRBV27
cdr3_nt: TGTGCCAGCGGGACTAGCGGGGGGGCAAATGAGCAGTTCTTC
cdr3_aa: CASGTSGGANEQFF

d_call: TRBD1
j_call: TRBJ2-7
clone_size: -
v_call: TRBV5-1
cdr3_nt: TGCGCCAGCAGCTTGGCGTTATTGCACAGGGGGTTCTTC
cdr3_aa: CASSLALLHRGFF

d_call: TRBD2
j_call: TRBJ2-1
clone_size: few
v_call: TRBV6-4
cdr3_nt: TGTGCCAGCAGTTATAGCGGGGGGGCCCCCTACAATGAGCAGTTCTTC
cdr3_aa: CASSYSGGAPYNEQFF

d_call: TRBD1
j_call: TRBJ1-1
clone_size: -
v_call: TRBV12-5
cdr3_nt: TGTGCTAGTGGCCGGACAGGGACCAACACTGAAGCTTTCTTT
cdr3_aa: CASGRTGTNTEAFF

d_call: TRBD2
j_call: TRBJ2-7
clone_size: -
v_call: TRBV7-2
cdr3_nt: TGTGCCAGCAACTTAGGTAGGCTAGCGGGGGAGAGTCGCGAGCAGTACTTC
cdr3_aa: CASNLGRLAGESREQYF

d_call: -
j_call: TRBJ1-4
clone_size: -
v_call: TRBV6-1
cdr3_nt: TGTGCCAGCAGACCTACAGGGTACAGGTCGGCAAAACTGTTTTTT
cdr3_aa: CASRPTGYRSAKLFF

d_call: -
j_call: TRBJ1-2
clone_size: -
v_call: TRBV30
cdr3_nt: TGTGCCTGGAAGGGGGGGAAAGCTAACTATGGCTACACCTTC
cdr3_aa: CAWKGGKANYGYTF

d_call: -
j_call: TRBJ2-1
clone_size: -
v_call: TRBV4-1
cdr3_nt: TGCGCCAGCAGCCTCGGAGGGAGCGGACCCAATGAGCAGTTCTTC
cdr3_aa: CASSLGGSGPNEQFF

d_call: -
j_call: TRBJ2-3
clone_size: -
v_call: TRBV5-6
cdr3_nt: TGTGCCAGCAGCATACTGACACGCACAGATACGCAGTATTTT
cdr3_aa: CASSILTRTDTQYF

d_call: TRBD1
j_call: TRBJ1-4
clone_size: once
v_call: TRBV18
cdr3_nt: TGTGCCAGCTCACAAAAACAGGGGATTAATGAAAAACTGTTTTTT
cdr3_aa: CASSQKQGINEKLFF

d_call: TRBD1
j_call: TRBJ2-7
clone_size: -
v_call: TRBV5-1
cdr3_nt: TGCGCCAGCAGCCTAACTACCCGACAGGGATTCGACTACGAGCAGTACTTC
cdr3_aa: CASSLTTRQGFDYEQYF

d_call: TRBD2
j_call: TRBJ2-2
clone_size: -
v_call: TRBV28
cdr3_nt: TGTGCCAGCAGTTCCGGGACTAGGAAGCTGTTTTTT
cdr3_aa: CASSSGTRKLFF

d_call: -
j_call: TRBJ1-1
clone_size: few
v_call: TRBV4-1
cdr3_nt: TGCGCCAGCAGCCAAGCAGGGGTGGGACGGAACACTGAAGCTTTCTTT
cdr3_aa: CASSQAGVGRNTEAFF